This T cell receptor beta chain was found in a study of T cell responses to AZD1222 COVID-19 vaccine. General observations from the study: Two AZD1222 administrations were followed by greater Spike-specific TCR breadth and depth. Recipients of AZD1222 seropositive at baseline numbered only five or six. Repertoires in all cases were sampled only once the peak T cell response had passed.

Pooling of second doses given at about 4 or about 12 weeks was done. Repertoires were generated with immunoSEQ multiplex PCR, while TCRdb's copy carries only in-frame clones and drops some. The repertoire holds 150,000 to 200,000 clones, approximately 93% seen once, with around 1% in the top ten. A few counts support this clone. The target antigen is unknown. Trimming took off 3 bases at V and 4 bases at J, with 12 bases between the two ends. This CDR3 has 14 amino acids. Germline CDR1 is MNHEY and CDR2 is SMNVEV (reference sequence). Sample: peripheral blood, taken 28 days after the second AZD1222 dose. The genes are TRBV27 and TRBJ1-2; a weak D match, TRBD1 (5 bases). The source of this sequence is an adult who received the AZD1222 COVID-19 vaccine. The CDR3 here is CASSFGAAGYGYTF. DNA for the CDR3: TGTGCCAGCAGTTTTGGGGCGGCTGGCTATGGCTACACCTTC.